A single TCR beta chain is shown here with its context. Its antigen target is currently unknown. No quality values exist for individual bases; no much larger clone is one base distant. Trimming takes 1 base from V and 3 bases from J, and the germline ends sit 8 bases apart. The CDR3 runs 13 amino acids, cysteine and phenylalanine included. The only DNA kept is the CDR3, 39 bases in frame from the first base. As encoded in the germline V gene, CDR1 is SGDLS while CDR2 is YYNGEE. This entry is derived from a study of ipilimumab plus nivolumab after autologous stem cell transplantation (dated by TCRdb to about 2021). With regard to the full study: The median number of doses received by trial patients was 4 to 6 for ipilimumab and about 8 for nivolumab. The intent-to-treat population of the trial was made up of under 40 patients. Patients in the myeloma cohort were either high-risk and transplant-naive or had relapsed within 3 years of a first autologous transplant. The trial enrolled patients with high-risk diffuse large B cell lymphoma, mature T cell lymphoma, or multiple myeloma undergoing autologous transplant. What the work shows at the level of the full study, not this receptor alone: The authors stated that profiles of the T cell receptor repertoire, regulatory T cell phenotype and gut microbiota provided a biologic rationale for studying this approach further. The authors concluded that, as post-transplant consolidation, combined checkpoint inhibition appeared tolerable.

Starting 14 to 28 days after the autologous transplant, patients began checkpoint therapy, which included ipilimumab at 1 mg/kg intravenously on day 1 of selected weeks. Patients received nivolumab at 3 mg/kg intravenously on day 1 of weeks 1, 4, 7, 10, and every two weeks through week 26. The study was a Phase Ib clinical trial testing combined checkpoint inhibition with ipilimumab and nivolumab as consolidation after autologous stem cell transplantation. Receptor amplification or capture employed the immunoSEQ multiplex PCR assay. TCRdb mirrors the immuneACCESS table, restricted to in-frame sequences. Some clones are absent from its copies; in checked studies, under half trace to an unresolved V gene, and the reason for the others is unknown. The sample table contains hundreds of clones; only one count was recorded for over 70% of them. 30% to 40% of the sample belongs to the ten largest clones.

This clonotype originated in a male donor with multiple myeloma. Sequences were derived from PBMCs, sampled in a trial of ipilimumab plus nivolumab as post-transplant consolidation. The chain couples TRBV9 to TRBJ2-7; too little of a D gene remains to name it. The DNA sequence is TGTGCCAGCAGCGTATATCCGGACTACGAGCAGTACTTC. Its product reads: CASSVYPDYEQYF.